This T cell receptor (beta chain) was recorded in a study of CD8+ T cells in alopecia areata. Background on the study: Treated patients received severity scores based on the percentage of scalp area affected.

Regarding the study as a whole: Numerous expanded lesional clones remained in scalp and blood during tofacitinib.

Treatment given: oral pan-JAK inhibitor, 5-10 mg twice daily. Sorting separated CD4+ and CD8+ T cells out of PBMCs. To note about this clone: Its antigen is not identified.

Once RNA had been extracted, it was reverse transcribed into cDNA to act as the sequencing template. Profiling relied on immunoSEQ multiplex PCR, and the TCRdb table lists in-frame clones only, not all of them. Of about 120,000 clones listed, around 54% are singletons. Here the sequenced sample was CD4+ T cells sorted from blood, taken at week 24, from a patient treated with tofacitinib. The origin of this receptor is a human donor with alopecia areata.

In DNA form, the CDR3 reads TGTGCCAGCAGCTTGCCACAGGATTACAATGAGCAGTTCTTC. It codes for CASSLPQDYNEQFF. The chain recombines TRBV5-4 with TRBJ2-1; tentative D call: TRBD1 (5 bases). V was clipped by 1 base and J by 4 bases, with 9 bases between them. Germline CDR1 is SGHNT and CDR2 is YYREEE (reference sequence). This CDR3 region has 14 residues.